The 26 T cell receptor beta chains given below trace back to one sample, sequenced in a study of blood T cell repertoires in COVID-19. Here immunoSEQ multiplex PCR was the method, and the copy in TCRdb shows in-frame clones only, minus some. The table records about 380,000 clones, about 90% of them present only once. The sequenced material came from peripheral blood. The receptors were gathered from a man between 18 and 35 years old with active or convalescent COVID-19.

The rearrangement uses TRBV7-2 and TRBJ2-3, with 10 bases lining up with TRBD2. The CDR3 has 17 amino acids. V lost 5 bases, J lost 5 bases, and 13 bases stayed unmatched. Germline CDR1 SGHTA, CDR2 FQGNSA. The CDR3 spells CASSPLRSGGARDTQYF. DNA of the CDR3: TGTGCCAGCAGCCCCCTACGGAGCGGGGGGGCTAGAGATACGCAGTATTTT.

The rearrangement joins TRBV20-1 to TRBJ2-7; TRBD2 might be the D (6 bases). V dropped 3 bases and J dropped 0 bases, with 9 bases sitting between them. Germline V gene lookup returns CDR1 DFQATT and CDR2 SNEGSKA (reference sequence). This CDR3 spans 13 amino acids. The CDR3: CSASGDFSYEQYF. DNA for the CDR3: TGCAGTGCTAGTGGGGACTTCTCCTACGAGCAGTACTTC.

CDR3 DNA sequence: TGCGCCAGCAGCCCTGGGGACAACTACTATGGCTACACCTTC. It codes for CASSPGDNYYGYTF. The genes are TRBV5-1 and TRBJ1-2, with TRBD1 as a possible D gene (6 bases). CDR3 length: 14 amino acids. V was pared by 4 bases and J by 3 bases, with 13 bases between. Germline assignment: CDR1 SGHRS and CDR2 YFSETQ.

V and J are TRBV4-1 and TRBJ2-3, with a weak D call TRBD1 (6 bases). In germline, CDR1 is MGHRA, CDR2 YSYEKL. Trimming stripped 1 base from V and 1 base from J, with 9 bases between. The CDR3 has 15 residues. CDR3 bases: TGCGCCAGCAGCCAAGGGGCAGGGGGCACAGATACGCAGTATTTT. This encodes CASSQGAGGTDTQYF.

As DNA, the CDR3 is TGTGCCAGCAGCACCGAAGCCGCGAATAATTCACCCCTCCACTTT. It yields the protein CASSTEAANNSPLHF. This sequence joins TRBV11-2 and TRBJ1-6; D remains ambiguous. The V gene lost 5 bases and the J gene lost 5 bases, with 13 bases spanning the gap. This CDR3 contains 15 residues. CDR1 SGHAT and CDR2 FQNNGV come from the germline V gene.

The DNA of the CDR3 is TGTGCCTCCCAGAAGGTGCCGGGTGACTACACTGAAGCTTTCTTT. This encodes CASQKVPGDYTEAFF. The chain carries TRBV25-1 and TRBJ1-1; the D is unclear. The CDR3 loop spans 15 amino acids. Trimming removed 11 bases at V and 3 bases at J, with 22 bases between. Per the germline V gene, CDR1 is MGHDK and CDR2 is SYGVNS.

For this clone: The same CDR3 arises from other DNA sequences in this sample as well. V is TRBV27 and J is TRBJ1-2; maybe TRBD1 (6 bases). This CDR3 region has 14 residues. The germline V and J ends were trimmed by 3 bases and 4 bases, with 12 bases remaining between them. CDR1 and CDR2 (germline): MNHEY, SMNVEV (reference sequence). The CDR3 loop reads CASSFRQGSYGYTF. Here the CDR3 DNA reads TGTGCCAGCAGTTTTCGGCAGGGGAGCTATGGCTACACCTTC.

In its sample, this clone was seen a few times. The chain recombines TRBV2 with TRBJ1-2; D possibly corresponds to TRBD1 (5 bases). Between the trimmed V and J ends, which lost 1 base and 8 bases, there was a span of 14 bases. Germline V gene lookup returns CDR1 SNHLY and CDR2 FYNNEI. The CDR3 covers 14 residues. The CDR3 coding sequence is TGTGCCAGCAGTGAAGAGATAAAGGGGCTCGGCTACACCTTC. Translated: CASSEEIKGLGYTF.

This chain joins TRBV9 and TRBJ1-1, with a weak D call TRBD1 (5 bases). The germline gives CDR1 SGDLS, CDR2 YYNGEE. V shed 2 bases and J shed 2 bases, with 13 bases lying between them. This CDR3 region has 15 residues. In nucleotides, the CDR3 is TGTGCCAGCAGCGTCGACAGAAGTCTAAACACTGAAGCTTTCTTT. Amino acids: CASSVDRSLNTEAFF. Full variable domain (rest looked up from reference TRBV9 and TRBJ1-1): DSGVTQTPKHLITATGQRVTLRCSPRSGDLSVYWYQQSLDQGLQFLIQYYNGEERAKGNILERFSAQQFPDLHSELNLSSLELGDSALYFCASSVDRSLNTEAFFGQGTRLTVV.

This sequence joins TRBV4-2 and TRBJ1-2; TRBD1 aligns across 7 bases. Trimming cost V 1 base and J 3 bases; bases outside gene matches: 5. This CDR3 has 15 residues. Germline V gene lookup returns CDR1 LGHNA and CDR2 YNFKEQ. CDR3 sequence: CASSQAPGTDYGYTF. CDR3 coding DNA: TGTGCCAGCAGCCAAGCCCCCGGGACAGACTATGGCTACACCTTC.

V usage is TRBV20-1 and J usage is TRBJ1-4; D is uncertain. This CDR3 has 13 residues. Trimming removed 3 bases at V and 7 bases at J, with 12 bases between. Germline CDR1 is DFQATT and CDR2 is SNEGSKA (reference sequence). For the CDR3, the DNA is TGCAGTGCTAGTACGGGGATTGGTGAAAAACTGTTTTTT. This translates into CSASTGIGEKLFF.

The rearrangement joins TRBV7-9 to TRBJ1-4; 7 bases agree with TRBD1. Trimming removed 2 bases from V and 5 bases from J; junction bases left unmatched: 8. The CDR3 length is 16 residues. Germline CDR1 SEHNR, CDR2 FQNEAQ (reference sequence). The CDR3 loop reads CASSLRKTGWNEKLFF. CDR3 sequence (DNA): TGTGCCAGCAGCTTACGCAAGACAGGGTGGAATGAAAAACTGTTTTTT. The full variable domain, with the rest looked up from reference TRBV7-9 and TRBJ1-4, is DTGVSQNPRHKITKRGQNVTFRCDPISEHNRLYWYRQTLGQGPEFLTYFQNEAQLEKSRLLSDRFSAERPKGSFSTLEIQRTEQGDSAMYLCASSLRKTGWNEKLFFGSGTQLSVL.

This chain uses TRBV7-3 with TRBJ2-1, with 7 bases lining up with TRBD1. Germline values: CDR1 SGHTA, CDR2 FQGTGA. The CDR3 runs 15 residues. V lost 4 bases and J lost 7; bases outside the gene matches: 10. CDR3 in amino acids: CASSSEGATGNEQFF. The CDR3 nucleotides read TGTGCCAGCAGCTCAGAGGGGGCTACAGGAAATGAGCAGTTCTTC.

In regard to this clone: At one boundary the junction diverges from the germline segment, which might be a read error. The chain uses TRBV9 and TRBJ2-6, with TRBD1 as a possible D gene (6 bases). CDR1 SGDLS and CDR2 YYNGEE come from the germline V gene. The CDR3 runs 18 residues. The CDR3 loop is CASSPRTVPVLGANVLTF. The DNA of the CDR3 is TGTGCCAGCAGCCCGCGGACAGTTCCCGTGTTGGGGGCCAACGTGCTGACTTTC.

The gene calls are TRBV5-8 and TRBJ2-1; TRBD2 agrees at 7 bases. Trimming removed 3 bases from V and 3 bases from J; junction bases left unmatched: 3. CDR1 is SGHTS and CDR2 is YDEGEE in the germline V gene. The CDR3 length is 14 residues. The CDR3 is CASSSGLVYNEQFF. CDR3 coding DNA: TGTGCCAGCAGCTCCGGACTAGTCTACAATGAGCAGTTCTTC.

This sequence joins TRBV5-6 and TRBJ2-5; 7 bases are shared with TRBD1. V was clipped by 3 bases and J by 5 bases; unmatched bases: 7. This CDR3 is built from 14 residues. The germline gives CDR1 SGHDT, CDR2 YYEEEE. CDR3 bases: TGTGCCAGCAGCTCACCGACAGGGTTGGAGACCCAGTACTTC. This codes for CASSSPTGLETQYF.

The genes are TRBV11-3 and TRBJ1-1, with D hard to call. Germline CDR1 is SGHNT and CDR2 is YENEEA. CDR3 length equals 13 residues. V dropped 3 bases and J dropped 4 bases, with 9 bases sitting between them. DNA for the CDR3: TGTGCCAGCAGCTTGGCTCGTCGCACTGAAGCTTTCTTT. As protein: CASSLARRTEAFF.

This clone was recorded only once. The rearrangement joins TRBV7-9 to TRBJ2-1, with TRBD2 matching 7 bases. The CDR3 covers 14 residues. V lost 1 base, J lost 6 bases, and 3 bases stayed unmatched. Germline loops: CDR1 SEHNR, CDR2 FQNEAQ (reference sequence). The CDR3 DNA reads as TGTGCCAGCAGCTTAGACCTAGCGGCCAATGAGCAGTTCTTC. As protein: CASSLDLAANEQFF.

V gene TRBV4-3 combines with J gene TRBJ2-3; a possible D gene is TRBD1 (5 bases). The germline V gene encodes CDR1 LGHNA and CDR2 YSLEER. CDR3 size: 14 residues. V lost 0 bases to trimming and J lost 4 bases, with 8 bases between them. CDR3 nucleotides: TGCGCCAGCAGCCAAGAAGGGGTCGCAGATACGCAGTATTTT. Translated, it gives CASSQEGVADTQYF.

The chain employs TRBV28 and TRBJ1-5; D is uncertain. Germline-derived CDR1 and CDR2 are MDHEN and SYDVKM. Trimming left V 3 bases short and J 5 bases short, with 20 bases between. This CDR3 has 17 amino acids. Written as DNA, the CDR3 is TGTGCCAGCAGTTTTATTGGCGGTTCGCGGATATATCAGCCCCAGCATTTT. It yields the protein CASSFIGGSRIYQPQHF.

The chain uses TRBV6-5 and TRBJ2-1; 10 nucleotides match TRBD2. The CDR3 contains 15 residues. The trim removed 3 bases at V and 9 bases at J, leaving 8 bases unmatched. The germline V gene has CDR1 MNHEY and CDR2 SVGAGI. The CDR3 coding sequence is TGTGCCAGCAGTTATTCGAGCGGGAGGGCGGCTGAGCAGTTCTTC. This codes for CASSYSSGRAAEQFF.

The V gene is TRBV6-1, the J gene TRBJ1-2, with 7 bases aligning to TRBD1. The germline V gene has CDR1 MNHNS and CDR2 SASEGT. The CDR3 totals 16 residues. J was trimmed by 4 bases and V by 4 bases; bases with no gene match: 12. This chain's CDR3 is CASSGTGVLGGYGYTF. The CDR3 DNA follows: TGTGCCAGCAGTGGTACAGGGGTATTGGGAGGCTATGGCTACACCTTC.

The V gene is TRBV9, the J gene TRBJ2-3, with unresolved D. The CDR3 length is 15 residues. Trimming removed 0 bases at V and 3 bases at J, with 11 bases between. The germline gives CDR1 SGDLS, CDR2 YYNGEE. CDR3 protein: CASSVVGVGTDTQYF. Written as DNA, the CDR3 is TGTGCCAGCAGCGTAGTCGGAGTAGGTACAGATACGCAGTATTTT.

This chain connects TRBV27 to TRBJ2-5, with a tentative D call TRBD2 (6 bases). The CDR3 runs 13 residues. The V end was cut by 1 base, the J end by 5 bases, with 8 bases between. Germline CDR1 and CDR2: MNHEY and SMNVEV (reference sequence). In nucleotides, the CDR3 is TGTGCCAGCAGTTTATTTGCGGGGGAGACCCAGTACTTC. This gives the protein CASSLFAGETQYF.

The chain recombines TRBV14 with TRBJ1-1; 11 nucleotides agree with TRBD1. The germline V gene has CDR1 SGHDN and CDR2 FVKESK. The CDR3 extends over 18 amino acids. The V gene end was trimmed by 0 bases and the J gene end by 4 bases; junction bases not matched to a gene: 10. The CDR3 loop is CASSQDRGDRGFSTEAFF. The CDR3 DNA reads as TGTGCCAGCAGCCAAGACCGGGGGGACAGGGGGTTTTCCACTGAAGCTTTCTTT.

The CDR3 loop is CASCWRSSYNSPLHF. The CDR3 DNA is TGTGCCAGTTGCTGGAGGAGCTCCTATAATTCACCCCTCCACTTT. V is TRBV19 and J is TRBJ1-6; D not resolved. V lost 8 bases and J lost 0, with 11 bases in between. This CDR3 comprises 15 residues. Germline loops: CDR1 LNHDA, CDR2 SQIVND (reference sequence).